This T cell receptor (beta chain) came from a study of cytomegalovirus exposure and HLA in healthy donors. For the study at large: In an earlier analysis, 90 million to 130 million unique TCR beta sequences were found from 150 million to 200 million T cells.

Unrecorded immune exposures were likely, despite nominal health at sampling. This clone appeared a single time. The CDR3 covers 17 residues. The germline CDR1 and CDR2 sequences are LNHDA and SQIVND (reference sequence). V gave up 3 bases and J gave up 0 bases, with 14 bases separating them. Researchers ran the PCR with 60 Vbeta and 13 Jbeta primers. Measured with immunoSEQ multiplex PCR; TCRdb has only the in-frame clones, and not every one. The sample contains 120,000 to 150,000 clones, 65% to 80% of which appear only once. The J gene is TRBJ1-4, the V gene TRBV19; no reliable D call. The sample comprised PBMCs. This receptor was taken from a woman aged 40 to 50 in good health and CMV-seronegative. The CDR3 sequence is CASSMVRHTATNEKLFF. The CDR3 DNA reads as TGTGCCAGTAGTATGGTAAGGCACACAGCAACTAATGAAAAACTGTTTTTT.